The 7 T cell receptor beta chains in this list originate from one sample, sequenced in a study of beta chain features in type 1 diabetes. Every bit of the isolated RNA underwent reverse transcription, so sequencing read expressed TCRB transcripts. Sequenced by immunoSEQ multiplex PCR; TCRdb stores in-frame clones only, minus some. The sample consists of a few hundred thousand clones, about 15% of them appearing once. Sequenced: naive CD4+ T cells from blood. These receptors were obtained from a man younger than 40 in good health.

The chain links TRBV9 to TRBJ1-3; D remains ambiguous. CDR1 is SGDLS, CDR2 YYNGEE, per germline. CDR3 length equals 17 residues. V lost 0 bases to trimming and J lost 0 bases, with 13 bases between them. The CDR3 DNA follows: TGTGCCAGCAGCGTAGCTATGTCCTGGAACTCTGGAAACACCATATATTTT. It encodes CASSVAMSWNSGNTIYF.

The chain carries TRBV2 and TRBJ2-2, with 7 bases that match TRBD1. CDR1 and CDR2 from the germline V gene are SNHLY and FYNNEI. CDR3 length equals 15 residues. V was pared by 7 bases and J by 6 bases, with 11 bases of the junction left unmatched. CDR3: CASKSNRGTAGELFF. The CDR3 DNA sequence: TGTGCCAGCAAATCCAACAGGGGTACGGCCGGGGAGCTGTTTTTT. The full variable domain, rest sourced from reference TRBV2 and TRBJ2-2, is EPEVTQTPSHQVTQMGQEVILRCVPISNHLYFYWYRQILGQKVEFLVSFYNNEISEKSEIFDDQFSVERPDGSNFTLKIRSTKLEDSAMYFCASKSNRGTAGELFFGEGSRLTVL.

The gene calls are TRBV9 and TRBJ2-7; TRBD2 aligns across 7 bases. CDR3 length equals 15 residues. Germline CDR1 is SGDLS and CDR2 is YYNGEE. J was trimmed by 1 base and V by 0 bases; bases with no gene match: 4. The chain's CDR3 is CASSVAGTTSYEQYF. Written as DNA, the CDR3 is TGTGCCAGCAGCGTAGCCGGGACTACATCCTACGAGCAGTACTTC.

The chain has TRBV19 and TRBJ2-3; D possibly uses TRBD1 or TRBD2 (5 bases each). The CDR3 is 19 residues long. Germline CDR1 and CDR2: LNHDA and SQIVND (reference sequence). The ends were cut back, 5 bases at V and 0 bases at J, with 24 bases in the middle. The CDR3 DNA follows: TGTGCCAGTAGTCTCCCTACCCCGGGACCATCCACTAGCACAGATACGCAGTATTTT. It specifies CASSLPTPGPSTSTDTQYF.

The chain joins TRBV30 to TRBJ1-1, with a possible D match to TRBD1 (6 bases). The CDR3 consists of 15 residues. V lost 2 bases and J 5 bases, leaving 18 bases between the germline ends. CDR1 GTSNPN and CDR2 SVGIG come from the germline V gene (reference sequence). CDR3 in DNA: TGTGCCTGGAGTCCACGGCACCAGGGGCGGACTGAAGCTTTCTTT. Protein product: CAWSPRHQGRTEAFF.

V usage is TRBV14 and J usage is TRBJ1-1, with D possibly matching TRBD1 (5 bases). CDR3 length equals 16 residues. Trimming removed 0 bases at V and 0 bases at J, with 11 bases between. Germline-derived CDR1 and CDR2 are SGHDN and FVKESK. CDR3 residues: CASSQDGGNVNTEAFF. CDR3 DNA: TGTGCCAGCAGCCAAGATGGGGGGAACGTGAACACTGAAGCTTTCTTT.

The table lists this clone with a few counts. The rearrangement joins TRBV7-9 to TRBJ2-7, with D possibly being TRBD2 (5 bases). The germline V gene has CDR1 SEHNR and CDR2 FQNEAQ (reference sequence). The V gene lost 1 base and the J gene lost 0 bases, with 7 bases spanning the gap. CDR3 length: 14 amino acids. CDR3 residues: CASSLGGFSYEQYF. The CDR3 nucleotides read TGTGCCAGCAGCTTAGGAGGGTTCTCCTACGAGCAGTACTTC. The whole variable domain, filled in from reference TRBV7-9 and TRBJ2-7, reads DTGVSQNPRHKITKRGQNVTFRCDPISEHNRLYWYRQTLGQGPEFLTYFQNEAQLEKSRLLSDRFSAERPKGSFSTLEIQRTEQGDSAMYLCASSLGGFSYEQYFGPGTRLTVT.